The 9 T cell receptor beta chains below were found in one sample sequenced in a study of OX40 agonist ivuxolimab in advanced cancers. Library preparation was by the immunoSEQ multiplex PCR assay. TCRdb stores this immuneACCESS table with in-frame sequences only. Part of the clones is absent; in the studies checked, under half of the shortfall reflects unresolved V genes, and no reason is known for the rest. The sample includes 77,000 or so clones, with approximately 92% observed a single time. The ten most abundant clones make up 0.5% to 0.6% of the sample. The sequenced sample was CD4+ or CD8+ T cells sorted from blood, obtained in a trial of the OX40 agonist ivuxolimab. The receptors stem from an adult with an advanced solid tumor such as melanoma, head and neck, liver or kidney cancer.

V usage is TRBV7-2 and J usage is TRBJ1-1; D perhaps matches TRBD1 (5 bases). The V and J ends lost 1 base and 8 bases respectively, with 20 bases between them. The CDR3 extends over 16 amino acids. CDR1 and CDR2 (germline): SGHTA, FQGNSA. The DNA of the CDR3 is TGTGCCAGCAGCTTAGTGGCAGGGTATTCGCTAACCGAAGCTTTCTTT. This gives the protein CASSLVAGYSLTEAFF.

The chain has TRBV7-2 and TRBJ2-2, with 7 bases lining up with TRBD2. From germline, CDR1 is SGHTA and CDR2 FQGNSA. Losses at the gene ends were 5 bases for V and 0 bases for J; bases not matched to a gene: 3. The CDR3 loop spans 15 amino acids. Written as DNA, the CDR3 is TGTGCCAGCAGCCGGGGACTAACGAACACCGGGGAGCTGTTTTTT. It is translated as CASSRGLTNTGELFF.

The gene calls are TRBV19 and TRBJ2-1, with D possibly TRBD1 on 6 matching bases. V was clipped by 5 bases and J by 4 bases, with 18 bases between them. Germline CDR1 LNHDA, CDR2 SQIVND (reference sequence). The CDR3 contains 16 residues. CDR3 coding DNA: TGTGCCAGTAGTCGAACACCCGGGACACCGTACAATGAGCAGTTCTTC. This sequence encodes CASSRTPGTPYNEQFF.

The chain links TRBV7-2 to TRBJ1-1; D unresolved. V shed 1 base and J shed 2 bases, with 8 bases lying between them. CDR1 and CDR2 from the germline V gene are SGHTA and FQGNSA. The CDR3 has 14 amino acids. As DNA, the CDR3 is TGTGCCAGCAGCTTAGTCCCCGAAAACACTGAAGCTTTCTTT. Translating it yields CASSLVPENTEAFF.

CDR3 region: CASSLEGDQNTGELFF. As DNA, the CDR3 is TGCGCCAGCAGCTTGGAAGGGGACCAGAACACCGGGGAGCTGTTTTTT. This chain joins TRBV5-1 and TRBJ2-2; either TRBD1 or TRBD2 may supply D (5 bases each). Germline CDR1 is SGHRS and CDR2 is YFSETQ. The CDR3 has 16 residues. V lost 0 bases, J lost 1 base, and 10 bases lay in between.

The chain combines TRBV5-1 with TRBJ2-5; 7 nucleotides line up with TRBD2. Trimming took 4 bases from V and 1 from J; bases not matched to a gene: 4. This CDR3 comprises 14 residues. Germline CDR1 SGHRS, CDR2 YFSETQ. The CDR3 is CASSGLVGQETQYF. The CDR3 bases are TGCGCCAGCAGCGGACTAGTCGGCCAAGAGACCCAGTACTTC.

The CDR3 loop reads CAISGYRGMNTEAFF. As DNA, the CDR3 is TGTGCCATCAGTGGATACAGGGGTATGAACACTGAAGCTTTCTTT. The chain employs TRBV10-3 and TRBJ1-1, with TRBD1 matching over 7 bases. CDR3 length: 15 amino acids. The germline V gene encodes CDR1 ENHRY and CDR2 SYGVKD. Trimming at V came to 4 bases and at J to 0 bases, leaving 5 bases not matched to a gene.

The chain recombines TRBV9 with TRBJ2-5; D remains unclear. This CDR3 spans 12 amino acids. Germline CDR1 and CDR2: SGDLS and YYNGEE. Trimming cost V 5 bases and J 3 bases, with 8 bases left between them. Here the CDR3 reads CASSPLEETQYF. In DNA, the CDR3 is TGTGCCAGCAGTCCCTTGGAAGAGACCCAGTACTTC.

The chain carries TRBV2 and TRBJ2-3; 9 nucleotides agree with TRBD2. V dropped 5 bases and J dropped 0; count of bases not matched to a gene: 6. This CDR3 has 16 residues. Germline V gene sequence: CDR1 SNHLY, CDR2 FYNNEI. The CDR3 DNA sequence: TGTGCCAGCAGTAGGGCTAGCGGGGCGAGCACAGATACGCAGTATTTT. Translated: CASSRASGASTDTQYF.